Listed here is a single T cell receptor beta chain. As yet, its antigen is unknown. These data originate in a study of T cell responses to AZD1222 COVID-19 vaccine. Points from the study as a whole: Just a handful of AZD1222 recipients were seropositive at baseline. Unmutated regions of variants are reportedly targeted by nearly half of spike-specific TCRs. Donors were mostly white British, more females; clonal diversity possibly underestimated. With dominance at 160-218 and 743-854, vaccine-associated CD4 TCRs spanned spike.

Trimming took 7 bases from V and 4 from J; bases not matched to a gene: 5. Germline CDR1 and CDR2: LGHDT and YNNKEL (reference sequence). The CDR3 is 15 amino acids. TCRdb keeps only in-frame clones here, not all; method: immunoSEQ multiplex PCR. The repertoire has over 100,000 clones, approximately 90% of them found once; the top ten carry 8.4%. The input for sequencing was peripheral blood, taken on day 0 of AZD1222 vaccination. The receptor was isolated from an adult in good health. The chain is built from TRBV3-1 (or the pseudogene TRBV3-2) and TRBJ2-6, with 9 bases lining up with TRBD1. The CDR3 is CASNVQGAGANVLTF. The CDR3 bases are TGTGCCAGCAACGTACAGGGGGCCGGGGCCAACGTCCTGACTTTC.